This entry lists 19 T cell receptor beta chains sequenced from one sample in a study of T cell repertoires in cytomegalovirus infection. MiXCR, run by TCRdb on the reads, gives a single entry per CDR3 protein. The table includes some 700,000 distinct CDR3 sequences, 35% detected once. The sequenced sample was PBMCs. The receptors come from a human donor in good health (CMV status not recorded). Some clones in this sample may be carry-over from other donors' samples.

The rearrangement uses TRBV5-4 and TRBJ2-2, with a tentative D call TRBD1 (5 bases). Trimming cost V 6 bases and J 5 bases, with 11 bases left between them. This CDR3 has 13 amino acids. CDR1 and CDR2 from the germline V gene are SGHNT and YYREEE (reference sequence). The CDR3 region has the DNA TGTGCCAGCATCACAAGGGGTACCGGGGAGCTGTTTTTT. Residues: CASITRGTGELFF.

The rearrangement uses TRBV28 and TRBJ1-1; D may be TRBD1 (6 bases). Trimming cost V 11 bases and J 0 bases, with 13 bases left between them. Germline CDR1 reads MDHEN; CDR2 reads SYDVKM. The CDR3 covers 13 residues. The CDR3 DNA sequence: TGTGCCGCAAGGGACACCCTGAACACTGAAGCTTTCTTT. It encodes CAARDTLNTEAFF.

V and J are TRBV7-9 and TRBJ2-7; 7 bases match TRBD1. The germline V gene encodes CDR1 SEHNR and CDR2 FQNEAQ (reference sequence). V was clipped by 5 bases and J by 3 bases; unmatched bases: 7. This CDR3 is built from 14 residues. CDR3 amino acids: CASSQGVPIYEQYF. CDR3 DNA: TGTGCCAGCAGCCAGGGGGTTCCTATCTACGAGCAGTACTTC. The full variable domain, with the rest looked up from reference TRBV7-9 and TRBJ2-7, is DTGVSQNPRHKITKRGQNVTFRCDPISEHNRLYWYRQTLGQGPEFLTYFQNEAQLEKSRLLSDRFSAERPKGSFSTLEIQRTEQGDSAMYLCASSQGVPIYEQYFGPGTRLTVT.

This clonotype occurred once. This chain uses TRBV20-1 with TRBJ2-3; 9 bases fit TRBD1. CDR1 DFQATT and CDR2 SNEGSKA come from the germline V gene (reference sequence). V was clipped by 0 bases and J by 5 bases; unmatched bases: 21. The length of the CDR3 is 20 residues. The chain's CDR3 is CSARDRLQGAGQPGGDTQYF. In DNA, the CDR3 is TGCAGTGCTAGAGATCGGCTACAGGGGGCGGGCCAACCCGGAGGAGATACGCAGTATTTT.

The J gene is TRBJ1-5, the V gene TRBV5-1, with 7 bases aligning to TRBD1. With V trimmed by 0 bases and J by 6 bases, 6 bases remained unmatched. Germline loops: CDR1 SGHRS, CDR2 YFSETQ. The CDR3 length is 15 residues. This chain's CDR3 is CASSLGTGVGQPQHF. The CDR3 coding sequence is TGCGCCAGCAGCTTGGGTACAGGGGTCGGTCAGCCCCAGCATTTT.

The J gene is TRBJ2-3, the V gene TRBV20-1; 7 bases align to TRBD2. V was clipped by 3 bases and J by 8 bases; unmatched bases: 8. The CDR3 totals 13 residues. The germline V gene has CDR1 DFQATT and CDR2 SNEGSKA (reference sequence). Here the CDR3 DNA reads TGCAGTGCTAGGGTCTTGTCGGGGGGTACGCAGTATTTT. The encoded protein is CSARVLSGGTQYF.

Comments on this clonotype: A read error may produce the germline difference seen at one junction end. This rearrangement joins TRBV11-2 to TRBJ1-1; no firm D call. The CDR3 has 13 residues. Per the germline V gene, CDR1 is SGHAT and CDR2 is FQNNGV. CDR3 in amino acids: CASSLDYNTEDFF. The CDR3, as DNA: TGTGCCAGCAGCTTAGATTACAACACTGAAGATTTCTTT.

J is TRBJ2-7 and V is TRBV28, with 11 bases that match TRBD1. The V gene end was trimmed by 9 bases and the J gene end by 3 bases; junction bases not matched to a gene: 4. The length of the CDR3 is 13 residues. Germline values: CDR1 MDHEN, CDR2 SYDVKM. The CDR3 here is CARWDRGVYEQYF. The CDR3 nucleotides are TGTGCCAGATGGGACAGGGGGGTCTACGAGCAGTACTTC.

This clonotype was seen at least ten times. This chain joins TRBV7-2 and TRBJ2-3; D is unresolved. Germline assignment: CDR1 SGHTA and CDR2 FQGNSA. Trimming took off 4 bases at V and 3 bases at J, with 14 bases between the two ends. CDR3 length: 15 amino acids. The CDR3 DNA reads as TGTGCCAGCAGCTCCCCGCGGCCGCTTACAGATACGCAGTATTTT. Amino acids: CASSSPRPLTDTQYF.

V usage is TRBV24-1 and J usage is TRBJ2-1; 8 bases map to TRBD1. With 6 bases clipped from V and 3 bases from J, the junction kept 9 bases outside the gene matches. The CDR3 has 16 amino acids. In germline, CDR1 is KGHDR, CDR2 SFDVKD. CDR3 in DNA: TGTGCCACCAGTACGTCTGACAGGGGAGACTACAATGAGCAGTTCTTC. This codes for CATSTSDRGDYNEQFF.

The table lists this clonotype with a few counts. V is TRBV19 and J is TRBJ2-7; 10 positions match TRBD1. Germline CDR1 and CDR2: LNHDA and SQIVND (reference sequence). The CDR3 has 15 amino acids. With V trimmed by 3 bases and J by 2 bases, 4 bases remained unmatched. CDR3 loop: CASSISGTGAYEQYF. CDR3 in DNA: TGTGCCAGTAGTATTTCCGGGACAGGGGCCTACGAGCAGTACTTC.

The CDR3 nucleotides are TGTGCCAGTAGTTTGGGCTGGCGGTCTCTTGAGACCGGGGAGCTGTTTTTT. Protein sequence: CASSLGWRSLETGELFF. The chain recombines TRBV19 with TRBJ2-2; no definite D call. CDR1 is LNHDA and CDR2 is SQIVND in the germline V gene (reference sequence). Deletions cut 5 bases from V and 5 bases from J, with 21 bases between. There are 17 residues in the CDR3.

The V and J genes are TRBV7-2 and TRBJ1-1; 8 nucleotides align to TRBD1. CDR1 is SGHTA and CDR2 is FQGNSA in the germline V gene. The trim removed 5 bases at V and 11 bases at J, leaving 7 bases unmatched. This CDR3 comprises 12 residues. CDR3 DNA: TGTGCCAGCAGCCCGGACAGGGAGAGCGCTTTCTTT. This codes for CASSPDRESAFF.

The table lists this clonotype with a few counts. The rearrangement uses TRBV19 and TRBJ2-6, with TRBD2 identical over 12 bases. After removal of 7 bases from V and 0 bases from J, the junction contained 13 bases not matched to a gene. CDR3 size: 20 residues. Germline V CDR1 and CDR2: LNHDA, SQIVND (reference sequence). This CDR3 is CASTTGGLAGQSSGANVLTF. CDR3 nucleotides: TGTGCCAGTACCACCGGAGGACTAGCGGGGCAAAGCTCTGGGGCCAACGTCCTGACTTTC. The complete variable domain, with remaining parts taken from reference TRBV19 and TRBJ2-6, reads DGGITQSPKYLFRKEGQNVTLSCEQNLNHDAMYWYRQDPGQGLRLIYYSQIVNDFQKGDIAEGYSVSREKKESFPLTVTSAQKNPTAFYLCASTTGGLAGQSSGANVLTFGAGSRLTVL.

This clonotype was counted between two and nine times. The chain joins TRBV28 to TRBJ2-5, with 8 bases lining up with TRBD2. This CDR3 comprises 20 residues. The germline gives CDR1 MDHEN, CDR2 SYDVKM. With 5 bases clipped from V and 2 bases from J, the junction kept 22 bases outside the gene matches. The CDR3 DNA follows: TGTGCCAGCAGTCCAGAACGGGGGAAGGTGGCTAGCGGGTTGCAAGAGACCCAGTACTTC. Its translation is CASSPERGKVASGLQETQYF.

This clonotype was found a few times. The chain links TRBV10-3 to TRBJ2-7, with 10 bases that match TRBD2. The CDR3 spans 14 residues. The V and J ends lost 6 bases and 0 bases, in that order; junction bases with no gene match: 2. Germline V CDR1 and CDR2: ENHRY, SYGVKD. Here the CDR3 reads CAIRPSGSSYEQYF. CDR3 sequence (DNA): TGTGCCATCAGACCTAGCGGGAGCTCCTACGAGCAGTACTTC.

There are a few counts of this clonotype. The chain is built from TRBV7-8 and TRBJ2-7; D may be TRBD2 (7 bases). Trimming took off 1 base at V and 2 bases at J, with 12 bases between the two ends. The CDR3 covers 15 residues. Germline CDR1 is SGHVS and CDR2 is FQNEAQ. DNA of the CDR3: TGTGCCAGCAGCTTAGAACGGGGGGCCGCCTACGAGCAGTACTTC. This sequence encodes CASSLERGAAYEQYF.

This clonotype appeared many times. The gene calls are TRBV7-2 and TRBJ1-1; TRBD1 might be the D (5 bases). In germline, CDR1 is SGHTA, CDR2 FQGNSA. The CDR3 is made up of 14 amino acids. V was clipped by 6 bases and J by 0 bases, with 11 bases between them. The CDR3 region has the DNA TGTGCCAGCAGGTCGGGACGGATGAACACTGAAGCTTTCTTT. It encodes CASRSGRMNTEAFF.

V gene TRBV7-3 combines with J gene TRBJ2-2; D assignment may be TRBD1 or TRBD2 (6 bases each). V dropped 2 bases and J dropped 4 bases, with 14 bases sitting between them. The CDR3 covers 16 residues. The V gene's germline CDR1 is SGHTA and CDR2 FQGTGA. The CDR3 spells CASSLGRGATTGELFF. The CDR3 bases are TGTGCCAGCAGCTTAGGAAGGGGGGCCACCACCGGGGAGCTGTTTTTT.